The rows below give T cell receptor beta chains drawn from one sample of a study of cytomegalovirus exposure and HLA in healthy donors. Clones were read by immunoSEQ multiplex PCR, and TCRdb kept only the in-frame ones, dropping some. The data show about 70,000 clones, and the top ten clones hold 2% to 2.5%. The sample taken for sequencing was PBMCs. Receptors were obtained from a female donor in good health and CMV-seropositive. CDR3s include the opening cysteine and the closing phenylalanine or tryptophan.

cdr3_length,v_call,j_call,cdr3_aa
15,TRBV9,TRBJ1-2,CASSVSSDSTYGYTF
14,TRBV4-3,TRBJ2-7,CASSQERVSYEQYF
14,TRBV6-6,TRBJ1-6,CASSKGTEASPLHF
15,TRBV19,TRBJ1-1,CASSIGGQLNTEAFF
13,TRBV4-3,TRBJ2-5,CASSQGQQETQYF
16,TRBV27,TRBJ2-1,CASSLWTGEGINEQFF
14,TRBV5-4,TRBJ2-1,CASGQGVADNEQFF
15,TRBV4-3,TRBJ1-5,CASSQDGLSNQPQHF
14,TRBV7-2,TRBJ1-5,CASSSTGANQPQHF
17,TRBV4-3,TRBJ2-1,CASSQRGLAGVSDEQFF